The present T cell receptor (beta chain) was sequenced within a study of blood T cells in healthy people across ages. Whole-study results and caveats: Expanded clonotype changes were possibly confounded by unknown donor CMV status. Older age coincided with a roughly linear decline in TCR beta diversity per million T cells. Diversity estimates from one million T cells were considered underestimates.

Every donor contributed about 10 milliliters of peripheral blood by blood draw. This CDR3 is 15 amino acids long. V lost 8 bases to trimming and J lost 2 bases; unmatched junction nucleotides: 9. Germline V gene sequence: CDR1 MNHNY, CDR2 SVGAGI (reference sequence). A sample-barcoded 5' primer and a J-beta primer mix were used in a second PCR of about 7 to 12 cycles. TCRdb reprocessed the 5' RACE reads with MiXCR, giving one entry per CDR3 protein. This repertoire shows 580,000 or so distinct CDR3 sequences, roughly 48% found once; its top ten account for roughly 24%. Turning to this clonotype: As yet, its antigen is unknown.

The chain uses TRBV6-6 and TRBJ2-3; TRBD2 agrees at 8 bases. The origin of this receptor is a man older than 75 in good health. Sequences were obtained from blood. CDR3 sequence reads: CASDLRGGLTDTQYF. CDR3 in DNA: TGTGCCAGCGATCTTCGGGGGGGCCTCACAGATACGCAGTATTTT.